The clone carrying this T cell receptor (beta chain) was seen more than once but under ten times. The V gene's germline CDR1 is SGHTA and CDR2 FQGNSA. The ends were cut back, 5 bases at V and 8 bases at J, with 16 bases in the middle. The CDR3 has 13 residues. The source of the sample is a study of response to subunit inactivated influenza vaccine. Via MiXCR, TCRdb re-called the RT-PCR reads, giving one row per CDR3 protein. The sample gives a few hundred thousand distinct CDR3 sequences, approximately 10% of which show up once; approximately 11% is in the top ten. The sample was also reused in another study, on T cells expressing NK-cell markers. That paper states: 5'RACE template switching built TCR beta cDNA with unique molecular identifiers. Each TCR beta repertoire originated in sorted T cells that were CD3+CD56+NKG2C+, CD3+CD56+NKG2C- or CD3+CD56-NKG2C+. In the group of eight sequenced donors, seven were HCMV-seropositive and one was seronegative. Dominant NKG2C+ clonotypes in roughly 6 donors made up about 1.0-8% of CD8+ T cells.

This TCR derives from a man aged 50-59 years who received an inactivated influenza vaccine. This rearrangement joins TRBV7-2 to TRBJ2-7; D is ambiguous. This specimen consisted of PBMCs from blood, obtained on the day of vaccination. DNA of the CDR3: TGTGCCAGCAGCCAAGTCAGCTTTAGCCAGCAGTACTTC. Amino acids: CASSQVSFSQQYF.